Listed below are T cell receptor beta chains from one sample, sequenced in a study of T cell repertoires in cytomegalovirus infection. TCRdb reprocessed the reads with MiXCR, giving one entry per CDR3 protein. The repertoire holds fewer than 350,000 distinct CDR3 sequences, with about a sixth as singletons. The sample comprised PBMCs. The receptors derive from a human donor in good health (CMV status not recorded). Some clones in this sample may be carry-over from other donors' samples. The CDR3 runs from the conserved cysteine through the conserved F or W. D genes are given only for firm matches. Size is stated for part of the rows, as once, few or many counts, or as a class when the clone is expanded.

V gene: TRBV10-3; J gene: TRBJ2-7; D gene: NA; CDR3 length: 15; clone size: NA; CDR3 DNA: TGTGCCATCAGCCCCGGGACAAAAATGACCTACGAGCAGTACTTC; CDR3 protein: CAISPGTKMTYEQYF
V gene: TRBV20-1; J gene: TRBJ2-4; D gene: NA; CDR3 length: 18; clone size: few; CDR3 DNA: TGCAGTGCTCGCCAGGTCACGGGGTTTGGAGTCACCAAAAACATTCAGTACTTC; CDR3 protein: CSARQVTGFGVTKNIQYF
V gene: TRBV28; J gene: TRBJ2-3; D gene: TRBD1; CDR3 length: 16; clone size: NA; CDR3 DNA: TGTGCCAGCAGTATAACCGGGACAGGGAAAGGAGATACGCAGTATTTT; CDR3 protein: CASSITGTGKGDTQYF
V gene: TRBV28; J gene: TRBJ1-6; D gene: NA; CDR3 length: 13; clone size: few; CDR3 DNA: TGTGCCAGCAGTCAGGATGGAGACTCACCCCTCCACTTT; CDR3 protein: CASSQDGDSPLHF
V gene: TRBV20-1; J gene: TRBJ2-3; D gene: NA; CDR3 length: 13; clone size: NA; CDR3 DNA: TGCAGTGCTATTAGCGCCGTTCGAAATACGCAGTATTTT; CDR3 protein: CSAISAVRNTQYF
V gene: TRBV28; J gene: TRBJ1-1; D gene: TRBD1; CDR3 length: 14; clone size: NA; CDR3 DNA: TGTGCCAGCAGTTTAGGGGGACAGATTCGAGAAGCTTTCTTT; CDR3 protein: CASSLGGQIREAFF
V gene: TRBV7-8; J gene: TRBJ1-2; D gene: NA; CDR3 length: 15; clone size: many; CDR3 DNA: TGTGCCAGCAGCTTAGCAACTTCCTGGAACTATGGCTACACCTTC; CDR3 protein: CASSLATSWNYGYTF
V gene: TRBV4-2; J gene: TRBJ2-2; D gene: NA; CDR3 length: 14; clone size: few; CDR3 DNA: TGTGCCAGCAGCCAACTCGACACAACCGGGGAGCTGTTTTTT; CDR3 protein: CASSQLDTTGELFF
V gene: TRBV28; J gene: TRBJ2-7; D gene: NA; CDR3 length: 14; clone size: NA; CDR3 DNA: TGTGCCAGCAGTTTACAGCCCCATCTCCACGAGCAGTACTTC; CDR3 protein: CASSLQPHLHEQYF
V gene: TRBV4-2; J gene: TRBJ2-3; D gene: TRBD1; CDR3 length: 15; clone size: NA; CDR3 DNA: TGTGCCAGCAGCCAAGTGGGACAGGGGACAGATACGCAGTATTTT; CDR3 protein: CASSQVGQGTDTQYF
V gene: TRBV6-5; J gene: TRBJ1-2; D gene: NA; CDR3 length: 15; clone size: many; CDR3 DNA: TGTGCCAGCAGTTATGATTCCCAGAGGGCGGCTGGCTACACCTTC; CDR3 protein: CASSYDSQRAAGYTF
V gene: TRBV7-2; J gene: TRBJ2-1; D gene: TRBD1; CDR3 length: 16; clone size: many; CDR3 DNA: TGTGCCAGCAGCTTCGTTTGGCAGGGGGAGCTGAATGAGCAGTTCTTC; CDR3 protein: CASSFVWQGELNEQFF
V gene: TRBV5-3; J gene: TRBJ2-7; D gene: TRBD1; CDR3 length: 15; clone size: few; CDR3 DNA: TGTGCCAGCAGCTTGGGACAGGGGCCGATCTACGAGCAGTACTTC; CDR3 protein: CASSLGQGPIYEQYF
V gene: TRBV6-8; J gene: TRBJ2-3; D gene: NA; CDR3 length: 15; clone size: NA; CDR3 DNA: TGTGCCAGCAAGCTACCGGGAGATGGGGGAGATACGCAGTATTTT; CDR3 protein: CASKLPGDGGDTQYF
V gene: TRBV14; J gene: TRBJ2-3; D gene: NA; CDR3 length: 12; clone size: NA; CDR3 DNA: TGTGCCAGCAGCCAAGACTCCGAATCGGAAAACTTT; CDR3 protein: CASSQDSESENF
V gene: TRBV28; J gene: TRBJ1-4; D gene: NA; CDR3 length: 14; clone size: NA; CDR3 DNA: TGTGCCAGCAGTTTGGTAGGGCGGCATGAAAAACTGTTTTTT; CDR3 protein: CASSLVGRHEKLFF
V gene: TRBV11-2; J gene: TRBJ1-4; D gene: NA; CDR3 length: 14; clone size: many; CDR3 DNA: TGTGCCAGCAGCTCCCTCGTAGCAGTTGAAAAACTGTTTTTT; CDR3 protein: CASSSLVAVEKLFF
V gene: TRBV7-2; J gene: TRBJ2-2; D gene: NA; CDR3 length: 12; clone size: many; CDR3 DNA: TGTGCCAGCAGCTTTTTATCTGGGGAGCTGTTTTTT; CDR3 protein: CASSFLSGELFF
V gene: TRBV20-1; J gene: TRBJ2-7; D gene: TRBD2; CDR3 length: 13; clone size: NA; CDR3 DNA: TGCAGTGCCCCCAGAGCGGGGGGGTACGAGCAGTACTTC; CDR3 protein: CSAPRAGGYEQYF
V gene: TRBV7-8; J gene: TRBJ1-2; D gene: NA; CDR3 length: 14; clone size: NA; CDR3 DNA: TGTGCCACCCAGCTTAGCGCAGGGGAGTATGGCTACACCTTC; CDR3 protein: CATQLSAGEYGYTF
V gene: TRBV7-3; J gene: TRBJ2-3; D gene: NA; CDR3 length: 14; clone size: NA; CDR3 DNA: TGTGCCAGCAGCCAGACCGGGACTACAGATACGCAGTATTTT; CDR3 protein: CASSQTGTTDTQYF
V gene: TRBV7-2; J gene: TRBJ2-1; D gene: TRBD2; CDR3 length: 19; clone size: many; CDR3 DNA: TGTGCCAGCAGCTTTCGGCAGCGGACTAGCGGGGGGGCGGGGAATGAGCAGTTCTTC; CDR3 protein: CASSFRQRTSGGAGNEQFF
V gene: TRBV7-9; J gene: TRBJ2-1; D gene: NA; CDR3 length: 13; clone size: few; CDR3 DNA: TGTGCCAGCAGCTTGTCCCCGGGGAATGAGCAGTTCTTC; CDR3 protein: CASSLSPGNEQFF
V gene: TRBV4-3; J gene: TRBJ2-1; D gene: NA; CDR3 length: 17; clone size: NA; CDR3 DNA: TGCGCCAGCAGCCAAGAATTAGCTATGTGGCTCTACAATGAGCAGTTCTTC; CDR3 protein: CASSQELAMWLYNEQFF
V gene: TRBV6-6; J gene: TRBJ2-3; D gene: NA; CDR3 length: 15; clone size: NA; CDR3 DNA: TGTGCCAGCAGTGAGTGGCTTTCTAGCACAGATACGCAGTATTTT; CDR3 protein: CASSEWLSSTDTQYF
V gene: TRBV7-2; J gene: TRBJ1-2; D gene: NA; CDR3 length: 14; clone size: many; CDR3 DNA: TGTGCCAGCAGCTTCACCGCAGCTAACTATGGCTACACCTTC; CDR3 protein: CASSFTAANYGYTF
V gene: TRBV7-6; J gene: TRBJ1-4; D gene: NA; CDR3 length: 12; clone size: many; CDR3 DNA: TGTGCCAGCAGCCCCGGGACGTTGAGACTGTTTTTT; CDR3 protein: CASSPGTLRLFF
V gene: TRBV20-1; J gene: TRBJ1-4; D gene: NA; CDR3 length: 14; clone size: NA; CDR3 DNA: TGCAGTGCTAGAGACATCGGGGCAGGGGAAAAACTGTTTTTT; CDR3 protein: CSARDIGAGEKLFF
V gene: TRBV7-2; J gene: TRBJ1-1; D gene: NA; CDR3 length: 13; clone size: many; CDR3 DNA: TGTGCCAGCAGCTTAGCGGCCAAAGGTGAAGCTTTCTTT; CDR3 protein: CASSLAAKGEAFF
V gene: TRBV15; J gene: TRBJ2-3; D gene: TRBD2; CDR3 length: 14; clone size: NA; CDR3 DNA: TGTGCCACCAGCAGAGATCAAGCGGGACATACGCAGTATTTT; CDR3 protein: CATSRDQAGHTQYF
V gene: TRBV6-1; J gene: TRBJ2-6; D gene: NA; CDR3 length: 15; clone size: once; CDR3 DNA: TGTGCCAGCAGTGACCGATCCGGGACTTTGGGCGTCCTGACTTTC; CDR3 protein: CASSDRSGTLGVLTF
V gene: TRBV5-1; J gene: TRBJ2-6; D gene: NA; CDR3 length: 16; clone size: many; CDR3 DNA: TGCGCCAGCAGCTTTGACTCCGGCTCTGGGGCCAACGTCCTGACTTTC; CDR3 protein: CASSFDSGSGANVLTF
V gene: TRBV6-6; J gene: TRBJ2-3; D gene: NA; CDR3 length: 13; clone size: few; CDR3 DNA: TGTGCCAGCAGTTACATCCCGGCGGATACGCAGTATTTT; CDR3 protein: CASSYIPADTQYF
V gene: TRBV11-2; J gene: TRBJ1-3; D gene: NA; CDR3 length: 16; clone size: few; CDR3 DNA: TGTGCCAGCAGCTTAGGTCACAGGGTCTACGGAAACACCATATATTTT; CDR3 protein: CASSLGHRVYGNTIYF
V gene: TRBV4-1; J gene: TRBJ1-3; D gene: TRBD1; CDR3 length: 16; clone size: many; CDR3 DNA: TGCGCCAGCAGCCATTGGCCGACAGGGTCTGGAAACACCATATATTTT; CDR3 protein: CASSHWPTGSGNTIYF
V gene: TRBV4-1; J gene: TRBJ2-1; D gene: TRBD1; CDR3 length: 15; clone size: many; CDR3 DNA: TGCGCCAGCAGCACCCTCGGGACAGGGGGCAATGAGCAGTTCTTC; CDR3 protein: CASSTLGTGGNEQFF
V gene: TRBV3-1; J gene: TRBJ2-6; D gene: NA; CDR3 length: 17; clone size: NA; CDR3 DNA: TGTGCCAGCAGCCAAGACCAGCTAGCAACTGGGGCCAACGTCCTGACTTTC; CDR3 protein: CASSQDQLATGANVLTF
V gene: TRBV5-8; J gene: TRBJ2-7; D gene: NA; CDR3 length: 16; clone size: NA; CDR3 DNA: TGTGCCAGCCTTCGAAGGGGCAGTTCCCCTTTTTACGAGCAGTACTTC; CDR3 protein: CASLRRGSSPFYEQYF
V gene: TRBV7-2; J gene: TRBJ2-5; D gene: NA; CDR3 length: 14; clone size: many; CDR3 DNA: TGTGCCAGCAGCCAGGGGGGGGGGAAAGAGACCCAGTACTTC; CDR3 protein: CASSQGGGKETQYF
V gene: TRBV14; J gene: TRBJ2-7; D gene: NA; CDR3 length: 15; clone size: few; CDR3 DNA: TGTGCCAGCAGCCAAGATTGGTGGGGGTCCTACGAGCAGTACTTC; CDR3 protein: CASSQDWWGSYEQYF
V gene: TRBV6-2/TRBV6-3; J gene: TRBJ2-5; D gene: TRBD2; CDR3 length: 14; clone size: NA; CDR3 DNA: TGTGCCAGCCGCTTCGCGGGAGTGCAAGAGACCCAGTACTTC; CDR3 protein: CASRFAGVQETQYF
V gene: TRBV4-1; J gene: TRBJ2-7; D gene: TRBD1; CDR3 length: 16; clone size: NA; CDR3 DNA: TGCACCAGCAGCCAAGAAATGCGGACAGGGGTCTACGAGCAGTACTTC; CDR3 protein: CTSSQEMRTGVYEQYF
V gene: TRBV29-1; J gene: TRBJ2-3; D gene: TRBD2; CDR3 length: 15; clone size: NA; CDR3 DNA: TGCAGCGTTGAGGAAAGCGGGGGCAGCACAGATACGCAGTATTTT; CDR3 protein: CSVEESGGSTDTQYF
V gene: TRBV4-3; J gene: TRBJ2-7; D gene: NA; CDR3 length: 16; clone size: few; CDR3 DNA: TGCGCCAGCAGCCAAGACAGGGAAGTTGATCCCTACGAGCAGTACTTC; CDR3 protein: CASSQDREVDPYEQYF
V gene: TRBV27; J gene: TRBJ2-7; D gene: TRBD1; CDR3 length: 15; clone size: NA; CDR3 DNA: TGTGCCAGCAGCCCTATCGACAGGGGTGGTTACGAGCAGTACTTC; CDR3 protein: CASSPIDRGGYEQYF
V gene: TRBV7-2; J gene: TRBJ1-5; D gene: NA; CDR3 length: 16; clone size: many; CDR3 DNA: TGTGCCAGCAGCTTAGGGGTAGGGATGGGCAATCAGCCCCAGCATTTT; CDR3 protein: CASSLGVGMGNQPQHF
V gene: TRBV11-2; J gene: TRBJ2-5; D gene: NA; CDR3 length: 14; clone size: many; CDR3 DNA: TGTGCCAGCAGCCCAGAAGGGTGGGGAGAGACCCAGTACTTC; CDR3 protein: CASSPEGWGETQYF
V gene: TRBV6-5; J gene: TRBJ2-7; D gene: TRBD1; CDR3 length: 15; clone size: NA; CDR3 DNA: TGTGCCAGCAGGCCGCCGGGACAGGGTCACTACGAGCAGTACTTC; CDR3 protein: CASRPPGQGHYEQYF
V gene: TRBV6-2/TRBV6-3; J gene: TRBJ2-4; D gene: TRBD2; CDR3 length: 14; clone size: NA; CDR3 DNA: TGTGCCAGCAGTTCTATCCTAGCGGGTAACATTCAGTACTTC; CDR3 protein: CASSSILAGNIQYF
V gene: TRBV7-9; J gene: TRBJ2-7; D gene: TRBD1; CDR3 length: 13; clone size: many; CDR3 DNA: TGTGCCAGCAGCGGGACAGGGGCGTACGAGCAGTACTTC; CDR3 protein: CASSGTGAYEQYF
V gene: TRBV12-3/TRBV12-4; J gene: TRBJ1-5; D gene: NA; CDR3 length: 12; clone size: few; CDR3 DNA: TGTGCCAGCAGTTCCTCGGGCCAGCCCCAGCATTTT; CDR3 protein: CASSSSGQPQHF
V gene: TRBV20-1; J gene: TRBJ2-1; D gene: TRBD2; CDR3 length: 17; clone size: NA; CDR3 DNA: TGCAGTGCCAAGACTAGCGGGGGCGCTAGCTCCTACAATGAGCAGTTCTTC; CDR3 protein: CSAKTSGGASSYNEQFF
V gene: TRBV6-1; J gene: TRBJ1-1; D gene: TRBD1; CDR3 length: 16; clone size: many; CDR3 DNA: TGTGCCAGCAGTCTGAGACAGGGGGCCCTGAACACTGAAGCTTTCTTT; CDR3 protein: CASSLRQGALNTEAFF
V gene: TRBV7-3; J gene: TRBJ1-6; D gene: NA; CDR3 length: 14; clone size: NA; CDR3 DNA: TGTGCCAGCAGCTTAGGCGTACTATATTCACCCCTCCACTTT; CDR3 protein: CASSLGVLYSPLHF
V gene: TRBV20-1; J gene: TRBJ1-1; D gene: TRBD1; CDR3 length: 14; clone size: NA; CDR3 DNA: TGCAGTGCTAGAGATCGACAGGGGGTTCGTGAAGCTTTCTTT; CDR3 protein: CSARDRQGVREAFF